The 2 T cell receptor beta chains in this list originate from one sample, sequenced in a study of memory CD4+ T cells and cytomegalovirus serostatus. Method: immunoSEQ multiplex PCR; TCRdb's copy keeps in-frame clones and lacks some. The table shows about 56,000 clones, with around 79% occurring only once. Single viable CD3+CD4+CD8-CD45RO+ cells were sorted as the memory CD4+ T cells. Sequenced: memory CD4+ T cells from blood. The receptors originated from an adult in good health and CMV-seropositive.

The chain joins TRBV19 to TRBJ1-2; 7 bases align to TRBD1. The V segment lost 8 bases and the J segment 3 bases; nucleotides outside the gene matches: 12. The CDR3 length is 15 residues. Germline V gene lookup returns CDR1 LNHDA and CDR2 SQIVND (reference sequence). The CDR3 DNA reads as TGTGCCAGTGTACGGAATCGGGGGACAGACTATGGCTACACCTTC. Its translation is CASVRNRGTDYGYTF.

This chain uses TRBV5-1 with TRBJ1-2, with TRBD1 matching 10 bases. Germline CDR1 and CDR2: SGHRS and YFSETQ. The CDR3 length is 14 residues. The J segment lost 3 bases and the V segment lost 4 bases, leaving 3 bases of the junction unmatched. The CDR3 loop is CASSPGTGDYGYTF. As DNA, the CDR3 is TGCGCCAGCAGCCCAGGGACAGGGGACTATGGCTACACCTTC.